This T cell receptor beta chain was retrieved from a study of blood T cell repertoires in COVID-19. Repertoires were generated with immunoSEQ multiplex PCR, while TCRdb's copy carries only in-frame clones and drops some. The table lists tens of thousands of clones, about 89% of them singletons. Seattle's cohort entered during active infection and was followed longitudinally. CDR3 length: 16 amino acids. Germline-derived CDR1 and CDR2 are KGHDR and SFDVKD. Trimming took 3 bases from V and 2 from J, leaving 13 bases between them. The chain joins TRBV24-1 to TRBJ1-5; a possible D gene is TRBD1 (5 bases). The sequence came from a man between 60 and 75 years old with COVID-19, enrolled during active disease. The source material was peripheral blood. This chain's CDR3 is CATSDKDKPGNQPQHF. CDR3 DNA: TGTGCCACCAGTGATAAGGACAAACCGGGCAATCAGCCCCAGCATTTT.